This is a list of T cell receptor beta chains from one sample in a study of T cells after yellow fever vaccination. MiXCR was run by TCRdb on the 5' RACE reads, yielding one entry per CDR3 protein. The sample holds under 600,000 distinct CDR3 sequences, 21% seen once. Here the sequenced sample was PBMCs, taken roughly 20 days after the first yellow fever vaccination. These receptors were obtained from a man younger than 30 who received the YFV17D yellow fever vaccine. CDR3s include the opening cysteine and the closing phenylalanine or tryptophan. D genes are given only for firm matches. Where a row states a size, it is once, few, many or the class of an expanded clone; other rows omit it.

TRBJ2-6 | TRBV6-1 | - | - | 17 | CASRPDSYFSGANVLTF | TGTGCCAGCAGACCGGACAGCTACTTCTCTGGGGCCAACGTCCTGACTTTC
TRBJ1-4 | TRBV7-8 | few | - | 13 | CASRLREHEKLFF | TGTGCCAGCAGGCTCCGGGAGCATGAAAAACTGTTTTTT
TRBJ1-2 | TRBV12-5 | - | - | 13 | CASGFFDSYGYTF | TGTGCTAGTGGTTTCTTCGACAGCTATGGCTACACCTTC
TRBJ2-7 | TRBV20-1 | - | TRBD1 | 14 | CSAGRDRGTYEQYF | TGCAGTGCTGGCCGGGACAGGGGGACCTACGAGCAGTACTTC
TRBJ2-5 | TRBV6-2/TRBV6-3 | - | - | 15 | CASSSSQGNSETQYF | TGTGCCAGCAGTTCCTCACAGGGAAACTCCGAGACCCAGTACTTC
TRBJ2-3 | TRBV20-1 | - | TRBD2 | 15 | CSASGAAGGTDTQYF | TGCAGTGCTAGTGGTGCTGCGGGGGGAACAGATACGCAGTATTTT
TRBJ1-1 | TRBV5-1 | few | - | 14 | CASSLMDTNTEAFF | TGCGCCAGCAGCTTAATGGACACGAACACTGAAGCTTTCTTT
TRBJ1-1 | TRBV15 | few | - | 13 | CATSERGDTEAFF | TGTGCCACCAGCGAGCGAGGGGACACTGAAGCTTTCTTT
TRBJ1-6 | TRBV12-3/TRBV12-4 | few | - | 15 | CASSLITRNNSPLHF | TGTGCCAGCAGTTTAATAACACGGAATAATTCACCCCTCCACTTT
TRBJ2-5 | TRBV7-6 | many | TRBD2 | 13 | CASSRTSRETQYF | TGTGCCAGCAGCAGGACTAGCCGCGAGACCCAGTACTTC
TRBJ2-3 | TRBV29-1 | many | TRBD2 | 15 | CSVGTSGSTVDTQYF | TGCAGCGTGGGGACTAGCGGCTCCACCGTAGATACGCAGTATTTT
TRBJ2-3 | TRBV4-2 | - | TRBD2 | 17 | CASSQDLRGGPADTQYF | TGTGCCAGCAGCCAAGATCTTCGCGGGGGGCCAGCAGATACGCAGTATTTT
TRBJ2-4 | TRBV12-3/TRBV12-4 | - | - | 13 | CASSLQPQNIQYF | TGTGCCAGCAGTTTGCAGCCGCAAAACATTCAGTACTTC
TRBJ1-1 | TRBV29-1 | few | - | 12 | CSVEVGGTEAFF | TGCAGCGTTGAAGTTGGGGGGACTGAAGCTTTCTTT
TRBJ2-1 | TRBV7-2 | many | TRBD2 | 18 | CASSLARASGGAGNEQFF | TGTGCCAGCAGCTTAGCGCGAGCTAGCGGGGGGGCGGGCAATGAGCAGTTCTTC
TRBJ2-2 | TRBV6-2/TRBV6-3 | - | TRBD1 | 14 | CASSSLQGPGELFF | TGTGCCAGCAGTTCCCTACAGGGGCCCGGGGAGCTGTTTTTT
TRBJ1-1 | TRBV5-1 | few | - | 12 | CASSLAAGHAFF | TGCGCCAGCAGCTTGGCCGCCGGGCACGCTTTCTTT
TRBJ2-7 | TRBV11-2 | - | - | 13 | CASSLGAIVEQYF | TGTGCCAGCAGCTTAGGGGCCATAGTCGAGCAGTACTTC
TRBJ2-5 | TRBV7-9 | - | - | 15 | CASGVGQSYQETQYF | TGTGCCAGCGGGGTTGGGCAGTCGTACCAAGAGACCCAGTACTTC
TRBJ2-2 | TRBV12-3/TRBV12-4 | many | - | 16 | CASSPRFGADTGELFF | TGTGCCAGCAGTCCCCGGTTTGGGGCGGACACCGGGGAGCTGTTTTTT
TRBJ2-2 | TRBV12-3/TRBV12-4 | - | - | 13 | CASTNMGGGELFF | TGTGCCAGCACCAACATGGGGGGCGGGGAGCTGTTTTTT
TRBJ2-5 | TRBV7-9 | - | TRBD2 | 16 | CASSLPLRIAGETQYF | TGTGCCAGCAGCTTACCCCTTAGAATAGCGGGTGAGACCCAGTACTTC
TRBJ2-2 | TRBV7-2 | few | - | 14 | CASSLSENTGELFF | TGTGCCAGCAGCCTCTCAGAGAACACCGGGGAGCTGTTTTTT
TRBJ2-3 | TRBV12-3/TRBV12-4 | - | TRBD1 | 14 | CASRWTGGVDTQYF | TGTGCCAGCAGGTGGACAGGGGGCGTAGATACGCAGTATTTT
TRBJ1-1 | TRBV12-3/TRBV12-4 | few | - | 16 | CASSFDWGAMNTEAFF | TGTGCCAGCAGCTTCGACTGGGGGGCGATGAACACTGAAGCTTTCTTT
TRBJ2-1 | TRBV20-1 | - | TRBD1 | 15 | CSARGKGGFTYEQFF | TGCAGTGCTAGAGGAAAAGGGGGCTTCACGTATGAGCAGTTCTTC
TRBJ2-4 | TRBV20-1 | few | - | 11 | CSVRLGNIQYF | TGCAGTGTTCGGCTGGGAAACATTCAGTACTTC
TRBJ1-5 | TRBV7-9 | - | - | 15 | CASSLDEAGAQPQHF | TGTGCCAGCAGCTTAGATGAGGCAGGGGCCCAGCCCCAGCATTTT
TRBJ2-1 | TRBV7-7 | many | - | 13 | CASSLARDNEQFF | TGTGCTAGCAGCTTAGCCAGGGACAATGAGCAGTTCTTC
TRBJ2-3 | TRBV20-1 | - | TRBD2 | 15 | CSAPTAGGWSDTQYF | TGCAGTGCCCCGACTGCGGGGGGGTGGTCAGATACGCAGTATTTT
TRBJ1-5 | TRBV23-1 | few | - | 15 | CASSQSERWNQPQHF | TGCGCCAGCAGTCAATCGGAACGGTGGAATCAGCCCCAGCATTTT
TRBJ2-1 | TRBV6-6 | - | TRBD2 | 11 | CAVAGGHEQFF | TGTGCCGTAGCGGGGGGGCATGAGCAGTTCTTC